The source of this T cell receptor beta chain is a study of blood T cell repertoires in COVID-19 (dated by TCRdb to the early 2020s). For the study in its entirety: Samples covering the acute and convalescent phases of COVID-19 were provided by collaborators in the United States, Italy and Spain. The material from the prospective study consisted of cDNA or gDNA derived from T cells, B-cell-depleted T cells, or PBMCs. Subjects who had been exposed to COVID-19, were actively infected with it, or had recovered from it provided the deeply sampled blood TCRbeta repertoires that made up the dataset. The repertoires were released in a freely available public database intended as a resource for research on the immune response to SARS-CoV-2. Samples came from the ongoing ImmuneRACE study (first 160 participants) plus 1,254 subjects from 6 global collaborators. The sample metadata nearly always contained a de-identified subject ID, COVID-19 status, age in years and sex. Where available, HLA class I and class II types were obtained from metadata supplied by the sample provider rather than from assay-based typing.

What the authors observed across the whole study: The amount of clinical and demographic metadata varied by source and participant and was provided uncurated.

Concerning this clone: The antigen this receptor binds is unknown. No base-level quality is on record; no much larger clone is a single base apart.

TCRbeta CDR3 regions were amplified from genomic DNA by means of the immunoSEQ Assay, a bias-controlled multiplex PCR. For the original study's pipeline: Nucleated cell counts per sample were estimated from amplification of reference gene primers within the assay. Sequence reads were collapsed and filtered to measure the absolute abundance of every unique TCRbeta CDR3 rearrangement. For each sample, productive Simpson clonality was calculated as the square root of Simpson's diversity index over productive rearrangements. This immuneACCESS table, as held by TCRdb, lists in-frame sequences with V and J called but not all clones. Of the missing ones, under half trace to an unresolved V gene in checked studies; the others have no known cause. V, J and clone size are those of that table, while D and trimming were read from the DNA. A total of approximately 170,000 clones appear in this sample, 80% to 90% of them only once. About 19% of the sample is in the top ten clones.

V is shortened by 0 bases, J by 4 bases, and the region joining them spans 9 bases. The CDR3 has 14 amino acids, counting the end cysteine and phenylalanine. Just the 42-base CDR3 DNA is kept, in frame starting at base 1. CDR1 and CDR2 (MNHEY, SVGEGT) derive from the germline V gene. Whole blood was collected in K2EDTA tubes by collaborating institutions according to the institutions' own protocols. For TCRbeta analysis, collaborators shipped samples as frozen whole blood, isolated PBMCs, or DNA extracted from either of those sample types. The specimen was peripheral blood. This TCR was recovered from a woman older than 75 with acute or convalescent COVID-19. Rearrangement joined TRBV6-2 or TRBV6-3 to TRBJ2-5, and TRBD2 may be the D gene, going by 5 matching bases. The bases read TGTGCCAGCAGTTACTCTCGGCTAGCAGAGACCCAGTACTTC. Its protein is CASSYSRLAETQYF.